A single sample is the source of the 19 T cell receptor beta chains below, sequenced in a study of blood T cells in healthy people across ages (dated by TCRdb to the mid-2010s). Library construction relied on 5' RACE. Sequenced on an Illumina HiSeq 2500. A second PCR of about 7 to 12 cycles was run with a J-beta primer mix and a sample-barcoded 5' primer. The public reads were reanalyzed by TCRdb: fastp trimming at Q25, MiXCR alignment, in-frame beta chains only. Each record represents a unique CDR3 protein, reported with the most common genes and DNA among its rows. The table for this sample lists about 1,800,000 distinct CDR3 sequences; roughly 27% of them were counted only once. The ten largest clones represent approximately 7.7% of the sample. Sequencing input: blood. Receptors were obtained from a woman in her 30s in good health.

V and J are TRBV12-3 or TRBV12-4 and TRBJ1-2; TRBD1 is a possible D gene (5 bases). Trimming took 3 bases from V and 4 from J, leaving 15 bases between them. The CDR3 totals 15 residues. CDR3 DNA sequence: TGTGCCAGCAGTTTCGGGGCCGCAGAAGCCTATGGCTACACCTTC. It is translated as CASSFGAAEAYGYTF.

This clonotype was detected many times. V gene TRBV29-1 combines with J gene TRBJ1-2; D uncertain. CDR1 and CDR2 from the germline V gene are SQVTM and ANQGSEA. Deletions cut 4 bases from V and 1 base from J, with 13 bases between. The CDR3 totals 14 residues. Written as DNA, the CDR3 is TGCAGCGTTGTTCCCACAGCAAATAACTATGGCTACACCTTC. Amino acid sequence: CSVVPTANNYGYTF.

A single count supports this clonotype. The chain combines TRBV4-3 with TRBJ2-3; the D gene could be TRBD1 or TRBD2 (5 bases each). The CDR3 covers 16 residues. Trimming took 4 bases from V and 2 from J, leaving 16 bases between them. Germline V gene lookup returns CDR1 LGHNA and CDR2 YSLEER. The CDR3 DNA sequence: TGCGCCAGCAGCCCTGGGGCCGCGAGGGTCACAGATACGCAGTATTTT. Translating gives CASSPGAARVTDTQYF.

This clonotype was counted many times. This chain uses TRBV4-1 with TRBJ2-1; 8 bases align to TRBD1. The CDR3 has 17 amino acids. V shed 0 bases, J shed 4 bases, and the junction held 8 bases outside the gene matches. CDR1 and CDR2 from the germline V gene are MGHRA and YSYEKL. CDR3 protein: CASSQDRVGTGYNEQFF. The CDR3, as DNA: TGCGCCAGCAGCCAAGATAGGGTAGGGACAGGATACAATGAGCAGTTCTTC.

The chain links TRBV7-6 to TRBJ2-1; 8 bases align to TRBD2. The CDR3 totals 13 residues. V trimming: 1 base; J trimming: 14 bases; junction bases outside the gene matches: 7. Germline lookup yields CDR1 SGHVS and CDR2 FNYEAQ. CDR3 bases: TGTGCCAGCAGCTTAGATGCGGGGGGATCGAAGTTCTTC. Translation gives CASSLDAGGSKFF. The full variable domain, with the rest looked up from reference TRBV7-6 and TRBJ2-1, is GAGVSQSPRYKVTKRGQDVALRCDPISGHVSLYWYRQALGQGPEFLTYFNYEAQQDKSGLPNDRFSAERPEGSISTLTIQRTEQRDSAMYRCASSLDAGGSKFFGPGTRLTVL.

V is TRBV5-5 and J is TRBJ1-5; possibly TRBD1 for D (6 bases). V shed 4 bases and J shed 4 bases, with 15 bases lying between them. The CDR3 length is 15 residues. The V gene's germline CDR1 is SGHKS and CDR2 YYEKEE (reference sequence). The CDR3 protein is CASSRGHVKNQPQHF. Here the CDR3 DNA reads TGTGCCAGCAGCCGGGGACACGTGAAGAATCAGCCCCAGCATTTT. The variable domain in full, with the rest retrieved from reference TRBV5-5 and TRBJ1-5, is DAGVTQSPTHLIKTRGQQVTLRCSPISGHKSVSWYQQVLGQGPQFIFQYYEKEERGRGNFPDRFSARQFPNYSSELNVNALLLGDSALYLCASSRGHVKNQPQHFGDGTRLSIL.

This clonotype came up many times. The CDR3 DNA sequence: TGTGCCAGCAGCGTAGTATCTCAGATTAGCAATGAGCAGTTCTTC. Translating gives CASSVVSQISNEQFF. This chain uses TRBV9 with TRBJ2-1; no definite D call. V lost 0 bases and J lost 6, with 13 bases in between. The CDR3 has 15 amino acids. From germline, CDR1 is SGDLS and CDR2 YYNGEE. Combining the CDR3 with reference TRBV9 and TRBJ2-1 gives the whole variable domain DSGVTQTPKHLITATGQRVTLRCSPRSGDLSVYWYQQSLDQGLQFLIQYYNGEERAKGNILERFSAQQFPDLHSELNLSSLELGDSALYFCASSVVSQISNEQFFGPGTRLTVL.

The CDR3 spells CASSRVQNTEAFF. The CDR3 region has the DNA TGTGCCAGCAGTCGAGTTCAGAACACTGAAGCTTTCTTT. The J gene is TRBJ1-1, the V gene TRBV6-2 or TRBV6-3, with D uncertain. The CDR3 extends over 13 amino acids. CDR1 is MNHEY and CDR2 is SVGEGT in the germline V gene. The V gene lost 5 bases and the J gene lost 1 base, with 8 bases spanning the gap.

This clonotype came up once. The rearrangement uses TRBV3-1 and TRBJ2-4, with D uncertain. Matching the DNA end better, TRBJ2-7 makes the J call doubtful. This CDR3 region has 15 residues. CDR1 is LGHDT and CDR2 is YNNKEL in the germline V gene (reference sequence). CDR3 nucleotide sequence: TGTGCCAGCAGCCAAGCAGGACGGATCAGCTACGAGCAGTACTTC. Protein product: CASSQAGRISYEQYF.

A note on this clonotype: A read error may explain this, as a much larger clone is one base away. The chain uses TRBV5-1 and TRBJ2-6; 7 positions match TRBD2. The length of the CDR3 is 15 residues. Per the germline V gene, CDR1 is SGHRS and CDR2 is YFSETQ. The DNA of the CDR3 is TGCGCCAGCAGCAGGGAGGGCTCTGGGGCCAACGTCCGGACTTTC. It is translated as CASSREGSGANVRTF. Looking up the rest from reference TRBV5-1 and TRBJ2-6 gives the full variable domain: KAGVTQTPRYLIKTRGQQVTLSCSPISGHRSVSWYQQTPGQGLQFLFEYFSETQRNKGNFPGRFSGRQFSNSRSEMNVSTLELGDSALYLCASSREGSGANVRTFGAGSRLTVL.

The V call is TRBV5-1, the J call TRBJ1-1, with D perhaps matching TRBD1 (6 bases). V was trimmed by 7 bases and J by 2 bases, leaving 15 bases between them. This CDR3 is built from 14 residues. Germline-derived CDR1 and CDR2 are SGHRS and YFSETQ. For the CDR3, the DNA is TGCGCCAGCGGACAAGGGGGAGGAAACACTGAAGCTTTCTTT. Encoded protein: CASGQGGGNTEAFF. Complete variable domain (other parts from reference TRBV5-1 and TRBJ1-1): KAGVTQTPRYLIKTRGQQVTLSCSPISGHRSVSWYQQTPGQGLQFLFEYFSETQRNKGNFPGRFSGRQFSNSRSEMNVSTLELGDSALYLCASGQGGGNTEAFFGQGTRLTVV.

This clonotype was seen a handful of times. The V gene is TRBV29-1, the J gene TRBJ2-3; 9 positions match TRBD2. CDR1 is SQVTM, CDR2 ANQGSEA, per germline. J gave up 5 bases and V 8 bases, and 8 bases lay outside the gene matches. The CDR3 extends over 13 amino acids. CDR3 sequence reads: CSLPGLALDTQYF. The CDR3 nucleotides read TGCAGCTTACCGGGACTAGCCTTAGATACGCAGTATTTT.

DNA of the CDR3: TGTGCCATCAGGCTGTCGGCAAGCTATGGCTACACCTTC. Residues: CAIRLSASYGYTF. V and J are TRBV10-3 and TRBJ1-2, with D uncertain. The CDR3 contains 13 residues. Germline lookup yields CDR1 ENHRY and CDR2 SYGVKD. The ends were cut back, 6 bases at V and 4 bases at J, with 12 bases in the middle.

This clonotype appeared a few times. A read error is possible here, since a much larger clone lies one base away. V and J are TRBV12-3 or TRBV12-4 and TRBJ2-7; 11 bases match TRBD2. The CDR3 sequence is 15 residues long. With 1 base clipped from V and 6 bases from J, the junction kept 5 bases outside the gene matches. CDR3 sequence: CASSLDASGGCEQYF. Here the CDR3 DNA reads TGTGCCAGCAGTTTAGACGCTAGCGGGGGGTGCGAGCAGTACTTC.

This clonotype was counted at least ten times. This chain uses TRBV5-5 with TRBJ1-5, with 9 bases matching TRBD1. V gave up 5 bases and J gave up 7 bases; unmatched junction bases: 7. This CDR3 comprises 14 residues. The V gene's germline CDR1 is SGHKS and CDR2 YYEKEE (reference sequence). The CDR3 protein is CASSTGTGSQPQHF. The CDR3 nucleotides are TGTGCCAGCAGTACCGGGACAGGGTCCCAGCCCCAGCATTTT.

V gene TRBV7-2 combines with J gene TRBJ2-5; 7 bases line up with TRBD1. The J segment lost 3 bases and the V segment lost 5 bases, leaving 3 bases of the junction unmatched. CDR1 is SGHTA, CDR2 FQGNSA, per germline. The CDR3 runs 13 residues. The CDR3 DNA reads as TGTGCCAGCAGCGATGGGACAGAAGAGACCCAGTACTTC. Amino acid sequence: CASSDGTEETQYF.

The chain links TRBV7-2 to TRBJ2-3, with 8 nucleotides matching TRBD2. There are 16 residues in the CDR3. J gave up 1 base and V 1 base, and 4 bases lay outside the gene matches. Germline V lookup: CDR1 SGHTA, CDR2 FQGNSA. The CDR3 is CASSLVWRGGTDTQYF. CDR3 nucleotides: TGTGCCAGCAGCTTAGTTTGGCGGGGGGGCACAGATACGCAGTATTTT.

This clonotype occurred many times. This chain connects TRBV20-1 to TRBJ2-4; no definite D call. Trimming removed 7 bases at V and 3 bases at J, with 13 bases between. CDR1 is DFQATT and CDR2 is SNEGSKA in the germline V gene (reference sequence). The CDR3 is 13 residues long. CDR3 in amino acids: CSVKDGRKNIQYF. The CDR3 DNA follows: TGCAGTGTCAAGGACGGGCGCAAAAACATTCAGTACTTC.

As for this clonotype: At one boundary the junction diverges from the germline segment, which might be a read error. J is TRBJ2-4 and V is TRBV13, with D maybe TRBD2 (5 bases). Germline V CDR1 and CDR2: PRHDT, FYEKMQ (reference sequence). The CDR3 is made up of 13 amino acids. The CDR3: CASSFSGSNIPYF. In DNA, the CDR3 is TGTGCCAGCAGCTTCTCGGGGAGTAACATTCCGTACTTC.